This TCR beta chain was found in a study of identical twins. The study, taken as a whole, reports: Beta clonotypes that were abundant in cord blood contained fewer insertions, a pattern absent from memory repertoires. For zero-insertion analyses, partial confounding could come from invariant MAIT and iNKT cells. Within beta out-of-frame sequences, the excess sharing observed between twins was weaker.

From germline, CDR1 is SGHKS and CDR2 YYEKEE (reference sequence). The V and J ends lost 4 bases and 7 bases, in that order; junction bases with no gene match: 11. This CDR3 has 16 amino acids. One entry per CDR3 protein results from TCRdb running MiXCR on the 5' RACE reads. The sample shows about 530,000 distinct CDR3 sequences, 20% to 25% of them seen only once. This clonotype has a count of ten or more. What it recognizes is unknown. This sample was shared with a second study, whose subject was yellow fever vaccine responses in identical twins.

The source of this sequence is a woman aged 18-29 years in good health. The sequenced material came from CD4+ T cells sorted from blood. The V call is TRBV5-5, the J call TRBJ2-1; 10 bases line up with TRBD2. CDR3 sequence (DNA): TGTGCCAGCAGCCTACAAAGCGGGGGGGCCAGTAATGAGCAGTTCTTC. Translation gives CASSLQSGGASNEQFF.